The 32 T cell receptor beta chains listed next were all sequenced from one sample in a study of cytomegalovirus exposure and HLA in healthy donors. The study ran its PCR with 60 Vbeta and 13 Jbeta primers. Here immunoSEQ multiplex PCR was the method, and the copy in TCRdb shows in-frame clones only, minus some. The table lists some 140,000 clones, 60% to 80% of them singletons. The sequencing input was PBMCs. The receptor source for this set is a man in his thirties or forties in good health and CMV-seronegative.

The V call is TRBV30, the J call TRBJ2-7; tentatively, D is TRBD1 (6 bases). The CDR3 is 13 amino acids. Germline V gene data show CDR1 as GTSNPN and CDR2 as SVGIG (reference sequence). Between the trimmed V and J ends, which lost 5 bases and 7 bases, there was a span of 18 bases. CDR3 protein: CAWDSQGVGEQYF. As DNA, the CDR3 is TGTGCCTGGGATTCACAGGGTGTGGGGGAGCAGTACTTC.

The CDR3 DNA sequence: TGTGCCAGTAGTATAGCAGGGGGCAGCGGGGAGCTGTTTTTT. This codes for CASSIAGGSGELFF. The chain links TRBV19 to TRBJ2-2, with 8 bases identical to TRBD1. This CDR3 is built from 14 residues. CDR1 is LNHDA and CDR2 is SQIVND in the germline V gene (reference sequence). J was trimmed by 7 bases and V by 1 base; bases with no gene match: 2.

The chain is built from TRBV27 and TRBJ1-5, with unresolved D. Per the germline V gene, CDR1 is MNHEY and CDR2 is SMNVEV (reference sequence). V was pared by 5 bases and J by 4 bases, with 9 bases between. The CDR3 has 13 amino acids. The CDR3 sequence is CASSKALNQPQHF. For the CDR3, the DNA is TGTGCCAGCAGTAAAGCCCTTAATCAGCCCCAGCATTTT.

The V and J genes are TRBV6-6 and TRBJ1-2; possibly TRBD1 for D (6 bases). The CDR3 is 16 amino acids. Trimming pared 6 bases from V and 0 bases from J, leaving 17 bases between. The V gene's germline CDR1 is MNHNY and CDR2 SVGAGI (reference sequence). The CDR3 is CASRMMDGGPNYGYTF. CDR3 bases: TGTGCCAGCAGAATGATGGATGGGGGCCCTAACTATGGCTACACCTTC.

The chain is built from TRBV29-1 and TRBJ2-2; D may be TRBD2 (5 bases). The germline V gene has CDR1 SQVTM and CDR2 ANQGSEA. The CDR3 runs to 13 residues. V shed 7 bases and J shed 6 bases, with 15 bases lying between them. The CDR3 reads CSAEGYFPGELFF. CDR3 coding DNA: TGCAGCGCAGAGGGCTATTTTCCCGGGGAGCTGTTTTTT.

The chain combines TRBV27 with TRBJ2-7; D might be TRBD1 (6 bases). The CDR3 totals 12 residues. The germline V gene encodes CDR1 MNHEY and CDR2 SMNVEV (reference sequence). Deletions cut 3 bases from V and 7 bases from J, with 10 bases between. The CDR3 DNA follows: TGTGCCAGCAGTTTCCAGGGGAGAGAGCAGTACTTC. It specifies CASSFQGREQYF.

This clone was recorded a few times. The rearrangement uses TRBV15 and TRBJ2-3, with D possibly being TRBD2 (7 bases). The CDR3 has 16 residues. With 5 bases removed from V and 2 bases from J, the gap between germline ends came to 17 bases. Looked up from germline, CDR1 is LNHNV and CDR2 is YYDKDF (reference sequence). This chain's CDR3 is CATSGRAGASTDTQYF. For the CDR3, the DNA is TGTGCCACCAGCGGGAGGGCAGGGGCCTCCACAGATACGCAGTATTTT.

This clone was seen only a few times. The chain joins TRBV11-3 to TRBJ1-1, with D unclear. The germline gives CDR1 SGHNT, CDR2 YENEEA. The CDR3 extends over 13 amino acids. The germline V and J ends were trimmed by 1 base and 3 bases, with 6 bases remaining between them. The DNA for the CDR3 is TGTGCCAGCAGCTTAGCGGGAGACACTGAAGCTTTCTTT. Its protein is CASSLAGDTEAFF.

This clone has a count of ten or more. CDR3 region: CASRRQGAPYEQYF. The CDR3 region has the DNA TGCGCCAGCAGGCGACAGGGGGCTCCCTACGAGCAGTACTTC. The V and J genes are TRBV5-1 and TRBJ2-7, with 10 bases fitting TRBD1. This CDR3 contains 14 residues. Germline V gives CDR1 SGHRS, CDR2 YFSETQ. Losses at the gene ends were 5 bases for V and 2 bases for J; bases not matched to a gene: 4.

This clone was detected a few times. The V call is TRBV5-4, the J call TRBJ2-3; TRBD2 matches at 7 bases. The V gene end was trimmed by 4 bases and the J gene end by 7 bases; junction bases not matched to a gene: 9. CDR1 and CDR2 from the germline V gene are SGHNT and YYREEE (reference sequence). The CDR3 is made up of 14 amino acids. In nucleotides, the CDR3 is TGTGCCAGCAGCCCTACGGCGGGAGATTATACGCAGTATTTT. This translates into CASSPTAGDYTQYF.

This chain uses TRBV28 with TRBJ2-3; TRBD2 matches 14 bases. CDR3 size: 19 residues. J gave up 3 bases and V 6 bases, and 14 bases lay outside the gene matches. Germline values: CDR1 MDHEN, CDR2 SYDVKM. CDR3 bases: TGTGCCAGCAGCCTTCCCGGGACTAGCGGGAGTTATGTGACAGATACGCAGTATTTT. It yields the protein CASSLPGTSGSYVTDTQYF.

The genes are TRBV5-1 and TRBJ2-2; 7 bases align to TRBD2. Trimming at V came to 0 bases and at J to 3 bases, leaving 2 bases not matched to a gene. The length of the CDR3 is 15 residues. Looked up from germline, CDR1 is SGHRS and CDR2 is YFSETQ. The CDR3 sequence: CASSLAGGYTGELFF. The CDR3 DNA is TGCGCCAGCAGCTTGGCGGGGGGTTACACCGGGGAGCTGTTTTTT.

The chain has TRBV6-5 and TRBJ2-7, with TRBD1 as a possible D gene (5 bases). The length of the CDR3 is 13 residues. V dropped 2 bases and J dropped 6 bases, with 11 bases sitting between them. Per germline, CDR1 MNHEY and CDR2 SVGAGI. This chain's CDR3 is CASSYRQGGEQYF. CDR3 in DNA: TGTGCCAGCAGTTACCGGCAGGGTGGCGAGCAGTACTTC.

The chain uses TRBV27 and TRBJ2-7, with 10 nucleotides matching TRBD1. Trimming removed 5 bases from V and 4 bases from J; junction bases left unmatched: 8. This CDR3 is 15 amino acids long. Germline lookup yields CDR1 MNHEY and CDR2 SMNVEV (reference sequence). The CDR3 DNA sequence: TGTGCCAGCAGTCTTCGGGACAGGGGTTTGTACGAGCAGTACTTC. It is translated as CASSLRDRGLYEQYF.

This chain uses TRBV6-5 with TRBJ2-7, with a tentative D call TRBD2 (6 bases). V lost 0 bases and J 8 bases, leaving 17 bases between the germline ends. This CDR3 region has 15 residues. CDR1 is MNHEY and CDR2 is SVGAGI in the germline V gene. In DNA, the CDR3 is TGTGCCAGCAGTTACTCTTCCGGGGGAGTCTTCAAGCAGTACTTC. This codes for CASSYSSGGVFKQYF.

This chain connects TRBV27 to TRBJ2-7, with 7 bases fitting TRBD2. V shed 0 bases and J 6 bases; nucleotides not matched to a gene: 8. Looked up from germline, CDR1 is MNHEY and CDR2 is SMNVEV (reference sequence). The CDR3 runs 15 residues. CDR3 nucleotide sequence: TGTGCCAGCAGTTTATCTTCGGCGGGAGTATTCGAGCAGTACTTC. Protein: CASSLSSAGVFEQYF.

The chain carries TRBV18 and TRBJ2-6; TRBD1 aligns across 8 bases. V shed 2 bases, J shed 0 bases, and the junction held 9 bases outside the gene matches. The CDR3 has 19 residues. Germline-derived CDR1 and CDR2 are KGHSH and LQKENI. The CDR3 sequence is CASSPRGQGAGSGANVLTF. The DNA for the CDR3 is TGTGCCAGCTCACCAAGGGGGCAGGGGGCCGGCTCTGGGGCCAACGTCCTGACTTTC.

The genes are TRBV6-1 and TRBJ1-1; D is perhaps TRBD1 (6 bases). Germline V CDR1 and CDR2: MNHNS, SASEGT. V lost 1 base, J lost 0 bases, and 12 bases lay in between. CDR3 length equals 16 residues. The CDR3, as DNA: TGTGCCAGCAGTGAAGGGCCTGGACAGATGAACACTGAAGCTTTCTTT. It translates to CASSEGPGQMNTEAFF.

V usage is TRBV10-3 and J usage is TRBJ2-7; the D gene is possibly TRBD1 (6 bases). With 4 bases removed from V and 0 bases from J, the gap between germline ends came to 13 bases. The CDR3 runs to 15 residues. Germline-derived CDR1 and CDR2 are ENHRY and SYGVKD. CDR3 in amino acids: CAISGGGQHSYEQYF. CDR3 DNA: TGTGCCATCAGTGGGGGTGGACAGCACTCCTACGAGCAGTACTTC.

V usage is TRBV27 and J usage is TRBJ2-1, with a tentative D call TRBD2 (5 bases). Germline V gene sequence: CDR1 MNHEY, CDR2 SMNVEV (reference sequence). This CDR3 comprises 13 residues. V shed 0 bases and J shed 14 bases, with 14 bases lying between them. The CDR3, as DNA: TGTGCCAGCAGTTTATCCCAGCGGTCTAGGGAGTTCTTC. It yields the protein CASSLSQRSREFF.

The chain combines TRBV9 with TRBJ2-2; the D is unclear. The CDR3 length is 13 residues. Trimming pared 0 bases from V and 7 bases from J, leaving 7 bases between. The germline V gene has CDR1 SGDLS and CDR2 YYNGEE. CDR3 loop: CASSVATGGELFF. In DNA form, the CDR3 reads TGTGCCAGCAGCGTAGCTACTGGCGGGGAGCTGTTTTTT. Filled out from reference TRBV9 and TRBJ2-2, the complete variable domain reads DSGVTQTPKHLITATGQRVTLRCSPRSGDLSVYWYQQSLDQGLQFLIQYYNGEERAKGNILERFSAQQFPDLHSELNLSSLELGDSALYFCASSVATGGELFFGEGSRLTVL.

In this sample, this clone turned up a few times. This sequence joins TRBV7-9 and TRBJ1-4; D is unclear. The germline V gene encodes CDR1 SEHNR and CDR2 FQNEAQ (reference sequence). Between the trimmed V and J ends, which lost 3 bases and 7 bases, there was a span of 15 bases. The CDR3 runs 15 residues. The CDR3 DNA reads as TGTGCCAGCAGCTTCCCGAAAACAGTGAGTGAAAAACTGTTTTTT. Translation: CASSFPKTVSEKLFF.

Only a few counts were recorded for this clone. The J gene is TRBJ2-7, the V gene TRBV27, with 10 bases aligning to TRBD1. Germline V gene sequence: CDR1 MNHEY, CDR2 SMNVEV (reference sequence). This CDR3 is 16 amino acids long. V dropped 8 bases and J dropped 4; count of bases not matched to a gene: 14. CDR3 in DNA: TGTGCCAGCCGTCGCCCGGAGGGACAGGGGCGTTACGAGCAGTACTTC. Protein: CASRRPEGQGRYEQYF.

The chain recombines TRBV11-2 with TRBJ2-6; tentatively, D is TRBD2 (6 bases). The CDR3 runs 15 residues. From germline, CDR1 is SGHAT and CDR2 FQNNGV. V was pared by 1 base and J by 9 bases, with 13 bases between. The CDR3 sequence is CASSLAQTAGNVLTF. The CDR3, as DNA: TGTGCCAGCAGCTTAGCCCAAACAGCGGGCAACGTCCTGACTTTC. The full variable domain, with the rest looked up from reference TRBV11-2 and TRBJ2-6, is EAGVAQSPRYKIIEKRQSVAFWCNPISGHATLYWYQQILGQGPKLLIQFQNNGVVDDSQLPKDRFSAERLKGVDSTLKIQPAKLEDSAVYLCASSLAQTAGNVLTFGAGSRLTVL.

The chain joins TRBV9 to TRBJ1-5; weak D call: TRBD1 (5 bases). Germline CDR1 is SGDLS and CDR2 is YYNGEE. Deletions cut 4 bases from V and 6 bases from J, with 14 bases between. The CDR3 is 14 residues long. The CDR3 DNA reads TGTGCCAGCAGCCCCGGGACTTTAAGTCAGCCCCAGCATTTT. This codes for CASSPGTLSQPQHF.

V gene TRBV7-6 combines with J gene TRBJ2-5; possible D gene TRBD2, 5 bases. This CDR3 has 14 residues. Germline V gene data show CDR1 as SGHVS and CDR2 as FNYEAQ. V was cut by 2 bases and J by 2 bases, with 9 bases left in between. For the CDR3, the DNA is TGTGCCAGCAGCTTAAACAGCGGTCAAGAGACCCAGTACTTC. It specifies CASSLNSGQETQYF.

This chain connects TRBV15 to TRBJ1-4; 11 bases line up with TRBD1. CDR1 is LNHNV, CDR2 YYDKDF, per germline (reference sequence). V shed 4 bases, J shed 8 bases, and the junction held 3 bases outside the gene matches. The CDR3 contains 14 residues. CDR3 bases: TGTGCCACCAGCACGGGACAGGGGGACGAAAAACTGTTTTTT. It specifies CATSTGQGDEKLFF.

V and J are TRBV18 and TRBJ1-2, with a tentative D call TRBD1 (5 bases). Germline assignment: CDR1 KGHSH and CDR2 LQKENI. Between the trimmed V and J ends, which lost 3 bases and 7 bases, there was a span of 15 bases. CDR3 length equals 14 residues. CDR3 in DNA: TGTGCCAGCTCACCTGAAGGGGCAGGGTCTGGCTACACCTTC. As protein: CASSPEGAGSGYTF.

The CDR3 region has the DNA TGCAGCGTTTGTCTGGGCGGGGTAGAAGCTTTCTTT. Protein sequence: CSVCLGGVEAFF. The chain carries TRBV29-1 and TRBJ1-1; no clear D gene. The CDR3 has 12 amino acids. Trimming took 5 bases from V and 8 from J, leaving 15 bases between them. Germline CDR1 reads SQVTM; CDR2 reads ANQGSEA.

CDR3 protein: CASSVGGGPPYEQYF. The CDR3 bases are TGTGCCAGCAGCGTAGGAGGGGGCCCACCCTACGAGCAGTACTTC. This chain links TRBV9 with TRBJ2-7, with 7 bases that match TRBD1. Losses at the gene ends were 0 bases for V and 2 bases for J; bases not matched to a gene: 5. The CDR3 covers 15 residues. Looked up from germline, CDR1 is SGDLS and CDR2 is YYNGEE.

This chain links TRBV5-1 with TRBJ2-7, with 8 bases that match TRBD1. CDR3 length: 15 residues. Germline V lookup: CDR1 SGHRS, CDR2 YFSETQ. V dropped 0 bases and J dropped 5; count of bases not matched to a gene: 7. In DNA form, the CDR3 reads TGCGCCAGCAGCTTGGGACGGACAGGGTCCCACGAGCAGTACTTC. Translating it yields CASSLGRTGSHEQYF.

The chain is built from TRBV20-1 and TRBJ2-2; no definite D call. Germline V gives CDR1 DFQATT, CDR2 SNEGSKA (reference sequence). Trimming removed 6 bases at V and 5 bases at J, with 7 bases between. This CDR3 spans 11 amino acids. In DNA, the CDR3 is TGCAGTGCCCCACTTACCGGGGAGCTGTTTTTT. It yields the protein CSAPLTGELFF.